These 7 T cell receptor beta chains originate from one sample sequenced in a study of blood T cells in healthy people across ages. Through a sample-barcoded 5' primer and a J-beta primer mix, a second PCR was run for about 6 to 11 cycles. TCRdb analysed the 5' RACE reads with MiXCR anew, one entry per CDR3 protein. Here the sample spans more than 700,000 distinct CDR3 sequences, 35% to 50% being singletons. The sequenced sample was blood. These receptors were obtained from a man older than 75 in good health.

V usage is TRBV29-1 and J usage is TRBJ2-3, with 7 bases fitting TRBD2. This CDR3 is 15 amino acids long. Trimming at V came to 1 base and at J to 0 bases, leaving 4 bases not matched to a gene. Looked up from germline, CDR1 is SQVTM and CDR2 is ANQGSEA. In nucleotides, the CDR3 is TGCAGCGTTGAAGCGAGCGGGACTAGCACAGATACGCAGTATTTT. Encoded protein: CSVEASGTSTDTQYF.

This rearrangement joins TRBV9 to TRBJ2-5, with 8 bases that match TRBD2. Germline CDR1 is SGDLS and CDR2 is YYNGEE. V was pared by 6 bases and J by 2 bases, with 6 bases of the junction left unmatched. CDR3 size: 14 residues. Written as DNA, the CDR3 is TGTGCCAGCACCGAGCGGGAGTGGCAAGAGACCCAGTACTTC. Translation gives CASTEREWQETQYF. The complete variable domain, with remaining parts taken from reference TRBV9 and TRBJ2-5, reads DSGVTQTPKHLITATGQRVTLRCSPRSGDLSVYWYQQSLDQGLQFLIQYYNGEERAKGNILERFSAQQFPDLHSELNLSSLELGDSALYFCASTEREWQETQYFGPGTRLLVL.

This clonotype was detected a few times. V usage is TRBV12-3 or TRBV12-4 and J usage is TRBJ1-1; D is undetermined. The CDR3 spans 14 residues. V lost 5 bases and J lost 4, with 14 bases in between. As DNA, the CDR3 is TGTGCCAGCAGTCCGGACCCAGGAAGCACTGAAGCTTTCTTT. Translation gives CASSPDPGSTEAFF.

This chain uses TRBV7-2 with TRBJ2-7; 13 nucleotides agree with TRBD2. Germline-derived CDR1 and CDR2 are SGHTA and FQGNSA. The junction had 6 bases not matched to a gene; V was cut back by 5 bases and J by 2 bases. The CDR3 sequence is 16 residues long. CDR3 nucleotide sequence: TGTGCCAGCAGCCCGACCGGGACTAGCGGGACCTACGAGCAGTACTTC. This gives the protein CASSPTGTSGTYEQYF.

V is TRBV5-1 and J is TRBJ2-3; 8 nucleotides match TRBD1. This CDR3 has 16 amino acids. Trimming cost V 0 bases and J 5 bases; bases outside gene matches: 8. The germline V gene has CDR1 SGHRS and CDR2 YFSETQ. Here the CDR3 reads CASSLDRQGAGDTQYF. In nucleotides, the CDR3 is TGCGCCAGCAGCTTGGATAGGCAGGGGGCTGGAGATACGCAGTATTTT.

This clonotype was seen more than once but under ten times. The chain joins TRBV6-5 to TRBJ1-5; D is perhaps TRBD1 (5 bases). The CDR3 totals 16 residues. CDR1 is MNHEY, CDR2 SVGAGI, per germline. Trimming took 0 bases from V and 1 from J, leaving 10 bases between them. This CDR3 is CASSYSYAGSNQPQHF. In DNA, the CDR3 is TGTGCCAGCAGTTACTCCTATGCAGGGAGCAATCAGCCCCAGCATTTT.

This clonotype was recorded many times. The V call is TRBV7-9, the J call TRBJ2-3; D remains ambiguous. V lost 6 bases and J lost 5, with 9 bases in between. This CDR3 comprises 12 residues. Germline loops: CDR1 SEHNR, CDR2 FQNEAQ (reference sequence). CDR3 nucleotides: TGTGCCAGCAGTTTATTAGGAGATACGCAGTATTTT. This gives the protein CASSLLGDTQYF.